The clone carrying this T cell receptor (beta chain) occurred many times. Its antigen is unidentified. This record comes from a study of read filtering for tumor transcriptome and immune sequencing. Study-wide results and limits: Correlation between methods rose after single-read clonotypes were removed. Even smaller IR-seq throughput identified most shared clonotypes.

From 400 to 450 ng of RNA, a library with molecular barcoded alpha/delta and beta/gamma adaptors was made. TCRdb redid the calling of the reads with MiXCR, one entry per CDR3 protein. The sample shows 20,000 to 30,000 distinct CDR3 sequences, under 25% of them seen only once. Germline values: CDR1 SQVTM, CDR2 ANQGSEA. V lost 4 bases and J lost 0, with 7 bases in between. The CDR3 totals 13 residues. The chain combines TRBV29-1 with TRBJ2-1, with D perhaps matching TRBD2 (5 bases). The source is a donor aged 40 or over with multiple myeloma. Sequencing was done on a sample of a population of CD138-negative cells sorted from bone marrow. The CDR3 DNA follows: TGCAGCGTTGGGGAGAGCTCCTACAATGAGCAGTTCTTC. Its protein is CSVGESSYNEQFF.